These T cell receptor beta chains were read from a single sample in a study of T-cell memory formation after mild COVID-19. MiXCR was run by TCRdb on the 5' RACE reads, yielding one entry per CDR3 protein. The data show about 560,000 distinct CDR3 sequences, 20% to 25% seen once. The specimen was PBMCs or a T cell subset sorted from them (not recorded which). The receptors come from an adult woman who had mild COVID-19 (a few samples of this study predate the infection). Cell type and time point are not known. Each CDR3 is given with its conserved first and last residue. The D gene is left open where the match is weak. For some rows the clone size is stated as once, few or many, or as a class when expanded; others skip it.

abundance: -
v_gene: TRBV11-3
j_gene: TRBJ2-2
len: 13
d_gene: -
CDR3nt: TGTGCCACTCGGCGGACAAACACCGGGGAGCTGTTTTTT
CDR3aa: CATRRTNTGELFF

abundance: -
v_gene: TRBV27
j_gene: TRBJ2-5
len: 14
d_gene: -
CDR3nt: TGTGCCAGCAGTTTTAGCGGTGCAAAAGAGACCCAGTACTTC
CDR3aa: CASSFSGAKETQYF

abundance: -
v_gene: TRBV5-5
j_gene: TRBJ2-2
len: 16
d_gene: -
CDR3nt: TGTGCCAGCAGCCCTTCGGGCACCTCGAACACCGGGGAGCTGTTTTTT
CDR3aa: CASSPSGTSNTGELFF

abundance: -
v_gene: TRBV4-1
j_gene: TRBJ2-3
len: 16
d_gene: TRBD2
CDR3nt: TGCGCCAGCAGCCAAGATGCTAGCGGGAGTACAGATACGCAGTATTTT
CDR3aa: CASSQDASGSTDTQYF

abundance: -
v_gene: TRBV6-5
j_gene: TRBJ1-1
len: 14
d_gene: TRBD1
CDR3nt: TGTGCCAGCAACCCCCAGACAGGGGACACTGAAGCTTTCTTT
CDR3aa: CASNPQTGDTEAFF

abundance: -
v_gene: TRBV11-2
j_gene: TRBJ1-3
len: 17
d_gene: -
CDR3nt: TGTGCCAGCAGCTTGGACCCCGGGGCGTATACTGGAAACACCATATATTTT
CDR3aa: CASSLDPGAYTGNTIYF

abundance: -
v_gene: TRBV20-1
j_gene: TRBJ2-4
len: 16
d_gene: TRBD2
CDR3nt: TGCAGTGCTAGAGTTAGCGGGAGGGCCTTCGAAAACATTCAGTACTTC
CDR3aa: CSARVSGRAFENIQYF

abundance: -
v_gene: TRBV9
j_gene: TRBJ2-1
len: 17
d_gene: -
CDR3nt: TGTGCCAGCAGCGTAAACCGGGCCCTTCTCGCCTACAATGAGCAGTTCTTC
CDR3aa: CASSVNRALLAYNEQFF

abundance: -
v_gene: TRBV4-1
j_gene: TRBJ2-7
len: 13
d_gene: -
CDR3nt: TGCGCCAGCAGGCCTACAGGGATGAGTGAGCAGTACTTC
CDR3aa: CASRPTGMSEQYF

abundance: few
v_gene: TRBV7-3
j_gene: TRBJ2-2
len: 14
d_gene: -
CDR3nt: TGTGCCAGCAGCCTGCTGGGGGTGACCGGGGAGCTGTTTTTT
CDR3aa: CASSLLGVTGELFF

abundance: -
v_gene: TRBV5-6
j_gene: TRBJ2-5
len: 13
d_gene: -
CDR3nt: TGTGCCAGCAGCTTATGGGAACAAGAGACCCAGTACTTC
CDR3aa: CASSLWEQETQYF

abundance: -
v_gene: TRBV20-1
j_gene: TRBJ1-2
len: 13
d_gene: -
CDR3nt: TGCAGTGCTAGATACTCAGGGTTCTATGGCTACACCTTC
CDR3aa: CSARYSGFYGYTF

abundance: few
v_gene: TRBV21-1
j_gene: TRBJ2-7
len: 13
d_gene: -
CDR3nt: TGTGCCAGCAGGGGGCGGGAAACCTACGAGCAGTACTTC
CDR3aa: CASRGRETYEQYF

abundance: -
v_gene: TRBV12-3/TRBV12-4
j_gene: TRBJ2-1
len: 16
d_gene: -
CDR3nt: TGTGCCAGCAGTTTAACTACAGGGAGCGGTCCTGATGAGCAGTTCTTC
CDR3aa: CASSLTTGSGPDEQFF

abundance: -
v_gene: TRBV23-1
j_gene: TRBJ2-5
len: 15
d_gene: -
CDR3nt: TGCGCCAGCAGCCTAACTATGGCACTTCAAGAGACCCAGTACTTC
CDR3aa: CASSLTMALQETQYF

abundance: -
v_gene: TRBV7-6
j_gene: TRBJ1-2
len: 13
d_gene: -
CDR3nt: TGTGCCAGCAGCTTAACCCTTCGCGGGGACTACACCTTC
CDR3aa: CASSLTLRGDYTF

abundance: few
v_gene: TRBV7-2
j_gene: TRBJ2-3
len: 12
d_gene: -
CDR3nt: TGTGCCAGCAGCTACCAGGGCCTGGCGCAGTATTTT
CDR3aa: CASSYQGLAQYF

abundance: few
v_gene: TRBV4-3
j_gene: TRBJ2-5
len: 16
d_gene: -
CDR3nt: TGCGCCAGCAGCCGAAATTGGGGGTGGCAGCAAGAGACCCAGTACTTC
CDR3aa: CASSRNWGWQQETQYF

abundance: -
v_gene: TRBV29-1
j_gene: TRBJ2-1
len: 12
d_gene: -
CDR3nt: TGCAGCGTTAGGGCCGTATACAATGAGCAGTTCTTC
CDR3aa: CSVRAVYNEQFF

abundance: many
v_gene: TRBV4-2
j_gene: TRBJ2-3
len: 18
d_gene: -
CDR3nt: TGTGCCAGCAGCCAAGACCCTTGGGGGGCCCCAGGGACAGATACGCAGTATTTT
CDR3aa: CASSQDPWGAPGTDTQYF

abundance: few
v_gene: TRBV20-1
j_gene: TRBJ2-3
len: 18
d_gene: -
CDR3nt: TGCAGTGCTAGAGACTCTCCCGGGTCGGGCCCAGTGGCAGATACGCAGTATTTT
CDR3aa: CSARDSPGSGPVADTQYF

abundance: -
v_gene: TRBV19
j_gene: TRBJ2-6
len: 16
d_gene: -
CDR3nt: TGTGCCAGTTCCTCGGAGGGCCTTTCTGGGGCCAACGTCCTGACTTTC
CDR3aa: CASSSEGLSGANVLTF